A selection of T cell receptor beta chains follows, all from one sample in a study of STAT5B mutations in CD4+ large granular lymphocyte leukemia. Measured with immunoSEQ multiplex PCR; TCRdb has only the in-frame clones, and not every one. Among fewer than 50,000 clones, 84% were seen once, and the ten largest hold 0.3% to 0.4%. What was sequenced was CD4+ T cells from blood buffy coats. The receptors stem from a human donor in good health. Both conserved end residues are part of each CDR3.

j_call,v_call,cdr3_aa
TRBJ1-2,TRBV30,CACTRGYGYTF
TRBJ2-7,TRBV28,CASSSYYEQYF
TRBJ1-3,TRBV5-5,CASSWVGRGSSGNTIYF
TRBJ2-7,TRBV19,CASSLGQGISYEQYF
TRBJ1-1,TRBV5-1,CASSLGLPGVFGEAFF
TRBJ2-7,TRBV6-5,CASRAAYEQYF
TRBJ2-1,TRBV6-1,CASRLGWEQFF
TRBJ2-7,TRBV5-1,CASQGRSGTYEQYF
TRBJ1-2,TRBV5-4,CASSLVGGGGYTF
TRBJ1-5,TRBV4-2,CASSQTQGGNSNQPQHF
TRBJ1-6,TRBV9,CASSVDEGFLPLHF
TRBJ2-7,TRBV4-2,CASSQDISRTYEQYF
TRBJ2-1,TRBV25-1,CARGRKGAYNEQFF
TRBJ2-2,TRBV5-1,CASSLEKGNTGELFF
TRBJ2-7,TRBV5-6,CASSLPSGEEQYF
TRBJ2-1,TRBV7-9,CASRPKWRGGIYNEQFF
TRBJ1-1,TRBV6-5,CASSYSTVKSNTEAFF
TRBJ2-1,TRBV4-2,CASSQNRAYNEQFF
TRBJ2-7,TRBV30,CAWSSGTNAYEQYF
TRBJ1-1,TRBV2,CASSDVAGGTEAFF
TRBJ1-1,TRBV10-1,CASRPGGQNTEAFF
TRBJ1-3,TRBV28,CASSGTTSGNTIYF
TRBJ1-4,TRBV6-1,CASRLGQGLEKLFF
TRBJ2-3,TRBV30,CAWSVIAGTDTQYF
TRBJ2-7,TRBV15,CATSRGTSGRPYEQYF
TRBJ2-1,TRBV7-3,CASSPAASATLINEQFF
TRBJ1-5,TRBV18,CASSPLHMGQGRDQPQHF
TRBJ2-3,TRBV11-3,CASSLDPDTQYF
TRBJ1-1,TRBV28,CASTPPGARGNTEAFF
TRBJ2-1,TRBV7-3,CASSTSDNEQFF
TRBJ1-2,TRBV6-5,CASNRGPSYGYTF
TRBJ1-2,TRBV7-3,CASSLTGGQGPNYGYTF
.,TRBV5-1,CASSFAGQGAIEQYF
TRBJ2-7,TRBV6-1,CASSQHTNRGEQYF
TRBJ1-5,TRBV10-3,CAIGASRGNQPQHF
TRBJ1-1,TRBV10-3,CAISVGTGGTEAFF
TRBJ2-6,TRBV18,CASSPGTGGAGANVLTF
TRBJ1-5,TRBV19,CASSIRGPYNQPQHF
TRBJ1-2,TRBV30,CAWRDPGQGINNYGYTF
TRBJ2-1,TRBV4-2,CASSQEKGLEGNEQFF
TRBJ2-3,TRBV5-1,CASSLEGRIAGGTDTQYF
TRBJ1-6,TRBV5-6,CASSFGEANSPLHF
TRBJ2-3,TRBV5-1,CASSFAGGPTDTQYF
TRBJ1-1,TRBV28,CASSLSTVNTEAFF
TRBJ2-7,TRBV10-1,CASSDPRGASYEQYF
TRBJ1-5,TRBV2,CASRGRGQGRQPQHF
TRBJ1-1,TRBV9,CASSATPTVRHTEAFF
TRBJ1-1,TRBV5-4,CASSLGQGQNTEAFF
TRBJ1-2,TRBV5-1,CASSLDGGARYGYTF
TRBJ1-1,TRBV19,CASMAKGETEAFF